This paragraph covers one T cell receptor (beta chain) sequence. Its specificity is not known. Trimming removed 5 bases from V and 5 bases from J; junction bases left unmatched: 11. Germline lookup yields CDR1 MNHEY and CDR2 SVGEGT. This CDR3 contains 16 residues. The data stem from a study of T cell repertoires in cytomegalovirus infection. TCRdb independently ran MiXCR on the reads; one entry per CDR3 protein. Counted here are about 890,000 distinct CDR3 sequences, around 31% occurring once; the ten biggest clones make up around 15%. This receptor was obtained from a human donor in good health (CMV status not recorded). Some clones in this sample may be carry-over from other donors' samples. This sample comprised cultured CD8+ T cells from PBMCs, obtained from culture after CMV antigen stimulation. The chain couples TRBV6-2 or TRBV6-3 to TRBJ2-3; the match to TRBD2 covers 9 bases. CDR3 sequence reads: CASSASGGGAGDTQYF. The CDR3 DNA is TGTGCCAGCAGTGCCTCGGGCGGGGGGGCCGGAGATACGCAGTATTTT.